This T cell receptor (beta chain) was captured in a study of blood T cell repertoires in COVID-19. Study-level information: The study drew acute and convalescent COVID-19 samples from the United States, Italy and Spain.

Losses at the gene ends were 6 bases for V and 2 bases for J; bases not matched to a gene: 6. The CDR3 totals 15 residues. CDR1 is LNHDA, CDR2 SQIVND, per germline (reference sequence). TCRdb keeps only in-frame clones here, not all; method: immunoSEQ multiplex PCR. The sample carries 60,000 or so clones, 60% to 75% recorded once. Material: peripheral blood. This receptor was identified in a woman older than 75 with acute or convalescent COVID-19. The chain links TRBV19 to TRBJ2-7; TRBD2 matches at 11 bases. The CDR3 DNA reads as TGTGCCAGTAGGCCGGGACTAGCGGCGGCCTACGAGCAGTACTTC. This translates into CASRPGLAAAYEQYF.